The 8 T cell receptor beta chains in this list originate from one sample, sequenced in a study of T cells after yellow fever vaccination. MiXCR, applied by TCRdb to the 5' RACE reads, yields one record per CDR3 protein. The sample records 400,000 to 450,000 distinct CDR3 sequences, around 20% being singletons. The specimen was PBMCs, collected before the yellow fever booster vaccination. Source of these receptors: a man aged 18 to 29 who received the YFV17D yellow fever vaccine.

CDR3 sequence reads: CASSFPGGGRTGELFF. CDR3 bases: TGTGCCAGCAGCTTCCCCGGGGGGGGTAGGACCGGGGAGCTGTTTTTT. This chain joins TRBV11-2 and TRBJ2-2; 8 nucleotides agree with TRBD2. Per the germline V gene, CDR1 is SGHAT and CDR2 is FQNNGV. The CDR3 totals 16 residues. With 3 bases clipped from V and 5 bases from J, the junction kept 8 bases outside the gene matches.

This clonotype was detected only a few times. The V call is TRBV5-1, the J call TRBJ1-1; D remains ambiguous. V was shortened by 1 base and J by 2 bases, with 12 bases between the two germline ends. In germline, CDR1 is SGHRS, CDR2 YFSETQ. The CDR3 loop spans 15 amino acids. The CDR3 loop reads CASSLRRLTNTEAFF. CDR3 sequence (DNA): TGCGCCAGCAGCTTGCGGCGTCTAACCAACACTGAAGCTTTCTTT.

There are a few counts of this clonotype. J is TRBJ2-4 and V is TRBV29-1; D is undetermined. CDR1 SQVTM and CDR2 ANQGSEA come from the germline V gene. This CDR3 has 13 amino acids. V lost 8 bases and J lost 0, with 11 bases in between. The CDR3 sequence: CSISEVAKNIQYF. The DNA for the CDR3 is TGCAGCATCAGCGAAGTAGCCAAAAACATTCAGTACTTC.

This clonotype was observed a few times. The chain has TRBV4-3 and TRBJ1-2, with TRBD1 as a possible D gene (5 bases). V lost 3 bases, J lost 1 base, and 12 bases lay in between. Germline lookup yields CDR1 LGHNA and CDR2 YSLEER. The CDR3 runs 15 residues. This CDR3 is CASSHGTEFNYGYTF. In DNA form, the CDR3 reads TGCGCCAGCAGCCACGGGACCGAGTTTAACTATGGCTACACCTTC.

The J gene is TRBJ1-6, the V gene TRBV21-1. TRBV21-1 is noted as a pseudogene. This CDR3 is built from 16 residues. The CDR3 is CASSKGMSSYNSPLHF. The CDR3 DNA is TGTGCCAGCAGCAAGGGAATGAGCTCCTATAATTCACCCCTCCACTTT.

This sequence joins TRBV7-2 and TRBJ2-3; 8 bases align to TRBD2. The CDR3 length is 16 residues. The germline CDR1 and CDR2 sequences are SGHTA and FQGNSA. With 6 bases clipped from V and 6 bases from J, the junction kept 14 bases outside the gene matches. The CDR3 DNA sequence: TGTGCCAGCAGTTCCCCCCCTCGGGGGGGCCCCGATACGCAGTATTTT. It encodes CASSSPPRGGPDTQYF.

This clonotype was seen a few times. V is TRBV25-1 and J is TRBJ2-3; D not certain. V lost 3 bases and J lost 6, with 19 bases in between. This CDR3 is 16 amino acids long. Per germline, CDR1 MGHDK and CDR2 SYGVNS. CDR3 loop: CASSEGVSWMADTQYF. Here the CDR3 DNA reads TGTGCCAGCAGTGAGGGTGTTTCGTGGATGGCTGATACGCAGTATTTT. Based on the CDR3 plus reference TRBV25-1 and TRBJ2-3, the full variable domain is EADIYQTPRYLVIGTGKKITLECSQTMGHDKMYWYQQDPGMELHLIHYSYGVNSTEKGDLSSESTVSRIRTEHFPLTLESARPSHTSQYLCASSEGVSWMADTQYFGPGTRLTVL.

This chain connects TRBV9 to TRBJ2-5, with 9 positions matching TRBD2. The trim removed 4 bases at V and 2 bases at J, leaving 9 bases unmatched. The germline gives CDR1 SGDLS, CDR2 YYNGEE. The CDR3 covers 16 residues. The CDR3 sequence: CASSTTTSGIQETQYF. CDR3 in DNA: TGTGCCAGCAGCACGACGACTAGCGGTATACAAGAGACCCAGTACTTC.